These T cell receptor beta chains were read from a single sample in a study of shared clonotypes between healthy human individuals. TCRdb's copy holds only in-frame clones and misses some; the assay was immunoSEQ multiplex PCR. The table has 600,000 to 700,000 clones, 55% to 85% seen once. Sequencing used memory CD4+ T cells sorted from blood. Receptors were obtained from a woman aged 25 to 39 in good health. Each CDR3 is given with its conserved first and last residue. D genes are given only for firm matches. Rows give clone size only sometimes, using once, few, many, or a class for an expanded clone.

v_call: TRBV5-4; d_call: .; j_call: TRBJ1-1; clone_size: few; cdr3_nt: TGTGCCAGCAGCCCGATCTCTAGGGGCACCATGAACACTGAAGCTTTCTTT; cdr3_aa: CASSPISRGTMNTEAFF
v_call: TRBV19; d_call: .; j_call: TRBJ2-5; clone_size: .; cdr3_nt: TGTGCCAGTAGTCCCCTTCGGGGGTCGAGCTGGACCCAGTACTTC; cdr3_aa: CASSPLRGSSWTQYF
v_call: TRBV20-1; d_call: .; j_call: TRBJ2-7; clone_size: .; cdr3_nt: TGCAGTGCCCTGGGGTTCGAGCAGTACTTC; cdr3_aa: CSALGFEQYF
v_call: TRBV28; d_call: TRBD2; j_call: TRBJ2-7; clone_size: .; cdr3_nt: TGTGCCAGCAGGCCAGGGACTAGCGGGAGTACACACGAGCAGTACTTC; cdr3_aa: CASRPGTSGSTHEQYF
v_call: TRBV6-1; d_call: TRBD2; j_call: TRBJ2-3; clone_size: .; cdr3_nt: TGTGCCAGCAGTGAAGGGGTAGCGGGAGGGCCCTGGCCGCAGTATTTT; cdr3_aa: CASSEGVAGGPWPQYF
v_call: TRBV27; d_call: TRBD1; j_call: TRBJ2-7; clone_size: .; cdr3_nt: TGTGCCAGCAGTCGGCAAACAGGGGGCTCCTACGAGCAGTACTTC; cdr3_aa: CASSRQTGGSYEQYF
v_call: TRBV5-4; d_call: TRBD1; j_call: TRBJ2-6; clone_size: .; cdr3_nt: TGTGCCAGCAGCGCAGAGGGGGCACGCTCTGGGGCCAACGTCCTGACTTTC; cdr3_aa: CASSAEGARSGANVLTF
v_call: TRBV28; d_call: .; j_call: TRBJ1-2; clone_size: .; cdr3_nt: TGTGCCAGCAGTTTAGGGGCTGCCGACCGCTATGGCTACACCTTC; cdr3_aa: CASSLGAADRYGYTF
v_call: TRBV7-9; d_call: .; j_call: TRBJ2-1; clone_size: .; cdr3_nt: TGTGCCAGCAGCTTATTCTCTAGCTCCTACAATGAGCAGTTCTTC; cdr3_aa: CASSLFSSSYNEQFF
v_call: TRBV6-6; d_call: TRBD1; j_call: TRBJ2-2; clone_size: many; cdr3_nt: TGTGCCAGCAGTTACTCCGGGACAGGGGTGACCGGGGAGCTGTTTTTT; cdr3_aa: CASSYSGTGVTGELFF
v_call: TRBV16; d_call: .; j_call: TRBJ2-7; clone_size: .; cdr3_nt: TGTGCCAGCAGCCAGTCGACCAGGGTACGCGGAGAGCAGTACTTC; cdr3_aa: CASSQSTRVRGEQYF
v_call: TRBV19; d_call: .; j_call: TRBJ1-5; clone_size: .; cdr3_nt: TGTGCCAGTAGTATTGCAGGGGATCAGCCCCAGCATTTT; cdr3_aa: CASSIAGDQPQHF
v_call: TRBV4-1; d_call: .; j_call: TRBJ2-5; clone_size: .; cdr3_nt: TGCGCCAGCAGCCGCCTCAGTAAGGGAGCGGAGGAGACCCAGTACTTC; cdr3_aa: CASSRLSKGAEETQYF
v_call: TRBV6-6; d_call: .; j_call: TRBJ2-7; clone_size: .; cdr3_nt: TGTGCCAGCACCTCCAGGGTCGCCGACGAGCAGTACTTC; cdr3_aa: CASTSRVADEQYF
v_call: TRBV27; d_call: TRBD2; j_call: TRBJ2-5; clone_size: once; cdr3_nt: TGTGCCAGCAGTCTTGGGACTAGCGGGAGGGAGACCCAGTACTTC; cdr3_aa: CASSLGTSGRETQYF
v_call: TRBV5-1; d_call: TRBD2; j_call: TRBJ2-1; clone_size: .; cdr3_nt: TGCGCCAGCGTCCCCCAAGCGGGAGAAGAGCAGTTCTTC; cdr3_aa: CASVPQAGEEQFF
v_call: TRBV4-1; d_call: .; j_call: TRBJ2-3; clone_size: .; cdr3_nt: TGCGCCAGCAGCCAAGAATTGGGCAGCAGCACAGATACGCAGTATTTT; cdr3_aa: CASSQELGSSTDTQYF
v_call: TRBV4-2; d_call: .; j_call: TRBJ2-2; clone_size: many; cdr3_nt: TGTGCCAGCAGCCAATCCTACGGGGAGCTGTTTTTT; cdr3_aa: CASSQSYGELFF
v_call: TRBV11-2; d_call: TRBD2; j_call: TRBJ2-1; clone_size: .; cdr3_nt: TGTGCCAGCAGCTTAGGGGCGGGAGGGGCCAGAGGTCCCCAGTTCTTC; cdr3_aa: CASSLGAGGARGPQFF
v_call: TRBV6-4; d_call: TRBD2; j_call: TRBJ2-2; clone_size: .; cdr3_nt: TGTGCCAGCAGTGCTAGCGGGAGAAGGGAGCTGTTTTTT; cdr3_aa: CASSASGRRELFF
v_call: TRBV7-2; d_call: TRBD1; j_call: TRBJ1-4; clone_size: .; cdr3_nt: TGTGCCAGCAGCATCCGGGACAGGGCCACTGGGGAAAAACTGTTTTTT; cdr3_aa: CASSIRDRATGEKLFF
v_call: TRBV5-1; d_call: .; j_call: TRBJ2-2; clone_size: .; cdr3_nt: TGCGCCAGCAGCTTGGGGACAGCCGGGGAGCTGTTTTTT; cdr3_aa: CASSLGTAGELFF
v_call: TRBV11-2; d_call: .; j_call: TRBJ2-7; clone_size: few; cdr3_nt: TGTGCCAGCAGCTCAGATTACAGGTACGAGCAGTACTTC; cdr3_aa: CASSSDYRYEQYF
v_call: TRBV5-1; d_call: .; j_call: TRBJ2-1; clone_size: .; cdr3_nt: TGCGCCAGCAGCTTGGATTACAATGAGCAGTTCTTC; cdr3_aa: CASSLDYNEQFF
v_call: TRBV27; d_call: TRBD2; j_call: TRBJ2-7; clone_size: .; cdr3_nt: TGTGCCAGCAGTCTAACACCCCCTCGGACTAGCGGCACTTACGAGCAGTACTTC; cdr3_aa: CASSLTPPRTSGTYEQYF
v_call: TRBV23-1; d_call: .; j_call: TRBJ2-3; clone_size: once; cdr3_nt: TGCGCCAGCAGTCCTGACAGCAACACAGATACGCAGTATTTT; cdr3_aa: CASSPDSNTDTQYF
v_call: TRBV6-1; d_call: .; j_call: TRBJ1-1; clone_size: .; cdr3_nt: TGTGCCAGCAGGGCACAGGTTTACACTGAAGCTTTCTTT; cdr3_aa: CASRAQVYTEAFF
v_call: TRBV5-1; d_call: .; j_call: TRBJ1-4; clone_size: .; cdr3_nt: TGCGCCAGCAGCTTGGCAGGGTTGGATGAAAAACTGTTTTTT; cdr3_aa: CASSLAGLDEKLFF
v_call: TRBV9; d_call: TRBD1; j_call: TRBJ1-4; clone_size: .; cdr3_nt: TGTGCCAGCAGCGTAGCGGGACAGGGGATTAGCGATGAAAAACTGTTTTTT; cdr3_aa: CASSVAGQGISDEKLFF
v_call: TRBV10-1; d_call: TRBD2; j_call: TRBJ2-5; clone_size: .; cdr3_nt: TGCGCCAGCAGTGAGTCGAGAGCTAGCGGGAGCGGGGAGACCCAGTACTTC; cdr3_aa: CASSESRASGSGETQYF
v_call: TRBV10-1; d_call: TRBD1; j_call: TRBJ2-7; clone_size: .; cdr3_nt: TGCGCCAGCAGTGGTTGGGACAGGGGCCACGAGCAGTACTTC; cdr3_aa: CASSGWDRGHEQYF
v_call: TRBV6-5; d_call: TRBD1; j_call: TRBJ1-1; clone_size: .; cdr3_nt: TGTGCCAGCAGACGACAGGGAGACACTGAAGCTTTCTTT; cdr3_aa: CASRRQGDTEAFF
v_call: TRBV9; d_call: .; j_call: TRBJ2-5; clone_size: .; cdr3_nt: TGTGCCAGCAGCGTACAAAGTGGGACCCAGTACTTC; cdr3_aa: CASSVQSGTQYF
v_call: TRBV4-1; d_call: .; j_call: TRBJ1-2; clone_size: once; cdr3_nt: TGCGCCAGCAGCCATTCGGGACGGCGAAACTATGGCTACACCTTC; cdr3_aa: CASSHSGRRNYGYTF
v_call: TRBV5-1; d_call: .; j_call: TRBJ1-4; clone_size: .; cdr3_nt: TGCGCCAGCAGGACTGGACAGAATACTGAAAAACTGTTTTTT; cdr3_aa: CASRTGQNTEKLFF
v_call: TRBV10-1; d_call: TRBD1; j_call: TRBJ1-2; clone_size: .; cdr3_nt: TGCGCCAGCAGCCTCCCAGGGGGACTTAACTATGGCTACACCTTC; cdr3_aa: CASSLPGGLNYGYTF
v_call: TRBV19; d_call: .; j_call: TRBJ2-2; clone_size: .; cdr3_nt: TGTGCCAGTAGCCGCAGGGGGAACACCGGGGAGCTGTTTTTT; cdr3_aa: CASSRRGNTGELFF
v_call: TRBV28; d_call: .; j_call: TRBJ1-5; clone_size: .; cdr3_nt: TGTGCCAGCAGTGCCCCCGGGGGCGTAGGCAATCAGCCCCAGCATTTT; cdr3_aa: CASSAPGGVGNQPQHF
v_call: TRBV5-1; d_call: .; j_call: TRBJ2-3; clone_size: .; cdr3_nt: TGCGCCAGCGGGACGCATGACCCTTCTTCAGATACGCAGTATTTT; cdr3_aa: CASGTHDPSSDTQYF
v_call: TRBV28; d_call: .; j_call: TRBJ1-2; clone_size: .; cdr3_nt: TGTGCCAGCAGTTCACTGCTCATGACAGGCGTAAAACCTCATGGCTACACCTTC; cdr3_aa: CASSSLLMTGVKPHGYTF
v_call: TRBV19; d_call: TRBD2; j_call: TRBJ2-1; clone_size: .; cdr3_nt: TGTGCCAGTAGTGGGCTAGCGGGAAATAACAATGAGCAGTTCTTC; cdr3_aa: CASSGLAGNNNEQFF